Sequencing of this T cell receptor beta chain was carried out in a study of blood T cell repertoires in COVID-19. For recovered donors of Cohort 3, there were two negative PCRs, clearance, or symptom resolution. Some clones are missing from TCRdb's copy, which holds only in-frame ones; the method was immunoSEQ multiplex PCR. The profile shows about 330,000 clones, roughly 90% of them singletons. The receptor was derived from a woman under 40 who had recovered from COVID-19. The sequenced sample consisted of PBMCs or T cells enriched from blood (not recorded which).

The CDR3 sequence is CASSYHPAGVGDTQYF. The CDR3 coding sequence is TGTGCCAGCAGTTATCATCCAGCGGGGGTAGGAGATACGCAGTATTTT. This chain links TRBV6-2 or TRBV6-3 with TRBJ2-3, with 8 nucleotides matching TRBD2. V gave up 3 bases and J gave up 5 bases; unmatched junction bases: 10. Germline CDR1 MNHEY, CDR2 SVGEGT. This CDR3 is 16 amino acids long.